Sequencing of this TCR beta chain was carried out in a study of shared clonotypes between healthy human individuals. Measured with immunoSEQ multiplex PCR; TCRdb has only the in-frame clones, and not every one. The profile shows over 2 million clones, 85% to 95% of them singletons. Terminally differentiated effector memory CD45RA+ cells were left out of the naive CD8 fraction, which was CD45RO-negative and positively selected for CCR7. The germline V and J ends were trimmed by 6 bases and 1 base, with 15 bases remaining between them. This CDR3 is built from 16 residues. Looked up from germline, CDR1 is SNHLY and CDR2 is FYNNEI.

The sequenced material came from naive CD8+ T cells sorted from blood. The TCR sequence derives from a man aged 18 to 35 in good health. The gene calls are TRBV2 and TRBJ2-2; D might be TRBD2 (6 bases). The CDR3 protein is CASSPLTGENTGELFF. CDR3 DNA: TGTGCCAGCAGCCCCTTGACGGGAGAGAACACCGGGGAGCTGTTTTTT.